Listed below are T cell receptor beta chains from one sample, sequenced in a study of human T cells and chemical hapten exposure. TCRdb analysed the RACE reads with MiXCR anew, one entry per CDR3 protein. The sample lists tens of thousands of distinct CDR3 sequences, about 11% occurring once. This specimen consisted of whole blood, obtained in connection with sensitization to the hapten diphenylcyclopropenone (DPC). The source is a man between 40 and 49 years old with alopecia areata. Some clones in this sample may be carry-over from other donors' samples. The CDR3 runs from the conserved cysteine through the conserved F or W. A D gene is named only where the DNA matches it firmly. The listing skips clone size in some rows; elsewhere it reads once, few, many or a size class.

len	d_gene	j_gene	v_gene	abundance	CDR3nt	CDR3aa
12	.	TRBJ2-2	TRBV27	.	TGTGCCAGCAGTCTGAACACCGGGGAGCTGTTTTTT	CASSLNTGELFF
14	TRBD1	TRBJ2-1	TRBV27	many	TGTGCCAGCAGTTTTGGCGACAGGGCCGATGAGCAGTTCTTC	CASSFGDRADEQFF
16	TRBD2	TRBJ2-3	TRBV4-1	.	TGCGCCAGCAGCCAGACTAGCGGGAGGCTCGGAGATACGCAGTATTTT	CASSQTSGRLGDTQYF
16	TRBD2	TRBJ2-5	TRBV14	many	TGTGCCAGCAGCCCGGGACTAGCGGGAGGCCAAGAGACCCAGTACTTC	CASSPGLAGGQETQYF
12	.	TRBJ1-1	TRBV29-1	.	TGCAGCGTTGTGGGACCTAACACTGAAGCTTTCTTT	CSVVGPNTEAFF
12	TRBD1	TRBJ1-1	TRBV2	.	TGTGCCAGAGGACAGGGTAGTGCTGAAGCTTTCTTT	CARGQGSAEAFF
14	.	TRBJ2-3	TRBV12-3/TRBV12-4	.	TGTGCCAGCAGTATCCAGCGGAGCACAGATACGCAGTATTTT	CASSIQRSTDTQYF
14	.	TRBJ2-2	TRBV7-3	.	TGTGCCAGCAGCCCACCACAGAACACCGGGGAGCTGTTTTTT	CASSPPQNTGELFF
16	.	TRBJ2-3	TRBV14	few	TGTGCCAGCAGCCAATATCGATCGGGAGAGGAAGATACGCAGTATTTT	CASSQYRSGEEDTQYF
15	.	TRBJ2-2	TRBV19	few	TGTGCCAGTACCGTTTCACAGGGTGGTCCCGGGGAGCTGTTTTTT	CASTVSQGGPGELFF
15	TRBD1	TRBJ1-5	TRBV2	few	TGTGCCAGCAGTTCAGGGGGTCTTAACAATCAGCCCCAGCATTTT	CASSSGGLNNQPQHF
13	.	TRBJ1-2	TRBV12-3/TRBV12-4	few	TGTGCCAGCAGTTTTGAGGGAATCTATGGCTACACCTTC	CASSFEGIYGYTF
15	TRBD1	TRBJ2-3	TRBV20-1	.	TGCAGTGCTATATCGGGGACAGGGCGCACAGATACGCAGTATTTT	CSAISGTGRTDTQYF
12	.	TRBJ1-1	TRBV7-2	few	TGTGCCAGCAGCTTAACTACCCCCGAAGCTTTCTTT	CASSLTTPEAFF
20	TRBD1	TRBJ2-6	TRBV6-2/TRBV6-3	.	TGTGCCAGCAGTAACAACCGGGACAGGGGTCTGATATCTGGGGCCAACGTCCTGACTTTC	CASSNNRDRGLISGANVLTF
15	TRBD1	TRBJ2-7	TRBV28	many	TGTGCCAGCATACACGGGGGGACAGGGGCTTCCGAGCAGTACTTC	CASIHGGTGASEQYF
20	TRBD1	TRBJ1-6	TRBV20-1	few	TGCAGTGCCCCAGAGGTTCACGGGACAGGGAAGAGCTCCTATAATTCACCCCTCCACTTT	CSAPEVHGTGKSSYNSPLHF
15	.	TRBJ1-1	TRBV19	few	TGTGCCAGTAGTACGATTGACAGAACAAACACTGAAGCTTTCTTT	CASSTIDRTNTEAFF
15	.	TRBJ1-5	TRBV7-2	few	TGTGCCAGCAGCCTTTCAGTGGATAGCAATCAGCCCCAGCATTTT	CASSLSVDSNQPQHF
15	.	TRBJ2-6	TRBV28	.	TGTGCCAGCAGTCGCGGGGACAGATCCACCGGCGTCCTGACTTTC	CASSRGDRSTGVLTF
15	.	TRBJ2-3	TRBV5-1	.	TGCGCCAGCAGCTTGGAGGCAGGAAGGTCAGATACGCAGTATTTT	CASSLEAGRSDTQYF
13	TRBD1	TRBJ2-3	TRBV6-5	few	TGTGCCAGCAGACCAGACAGGGAAGATACGCAGTATTTT	CASRPDREDTQYF
17	TRBD1	TRBJ1-6	TRBV12-5	few	TGTGCTAGTGGTTTGGCATCGGGACAGGACAATAATTCACCCCTCCACTTT	CASGLASGQDNNSPLHF
15	.	TRBJ2-6	TRBV30	many	TGTGCCTGGAGTGTATCCCTCTCTGGGGCCAACGTCCTGACTTTC	CAWSVSLSGANVLTF
13	TRBD1	TRBJ2-7	TRBV5-1	few	TGCGCCAGCAGCACCGGGACAGTCTACGAGCAGTACTTC	CASSTGTVYEQYF
15	.	TRBJ1-6	TRBV4-2	once	TGTGCCAGCAGCCAAGTCGTGGGGGGCAATTCACCCCTCAACTTT	CASSQVVGGNSPLNF
15	TRBD2	TRBJ2-1	TRBV7-6	few	TGTGCCAGCAGCAGATCCGGGACTAGTCTCAATGAGCAGTTCTTC	CASSRSGTSLNEQFF
20	TRBD2	TRBJ2-3	TRBV30	few	TGTGCCTGGAGTGTCCGGTTCGGAGCGGGAGGACGACTAACCACAGATACGCAGTATTTT	CAWSVRFGAGGRLTTDTQYF
16	.	TRBJ2-1	TRBV21-1	few	TGTGCCAGCACCCGAAGGGGTCTAGCTTTGGTCAATGAGCAGTTCTTC	CASTRRGLALVNEQFF
16	.	TRBJ1-3	TRBV29-1	.	TGCAGCGTTGAAGAGGGGACGGAGACCCTCGGAAACACCATATATTTT	CSVEEGTETLGNTIYF
16	TRBD2	TRBJ2-3	TRBV29-1	.	TGCAGCGTTACCGGGACTAGCGGGAGACGCACAGATACGCAGTATTTT	CSVTGTSGRRTDTQYF
14	.	TRBJ2-3	TRBV27	many	TGTGCCAGCAGTTTATGGGGGGCCGGAGATACGCAGTATTTT	CASSLWGAGDTQYF
14	TRBD2	TRBJ2-1	TRBV29-1	few	TGCAGCGTCCGATCTGGACTAGCGGCGAATGAGCAGTTCTTC	CSVRSGLAANEQFF
17	.	TRBJ2-3	TRBV7-7	.	TGTGCTAGCAGCTTAGCCGGGACCCCTCAAAGCACAGATACGCAGTATTTT	CASSLAGTPQSTDTQYF